The 16 T cell receptor beta chains in this list originate from one sample, sequenced in a study of cytomegalovirus exposure and HLA in healthy donors. Produced via immunoSEQ multiplex PCR; TCRdb's table is partial and in-frame only. The table lists some 98,000 clones, roughly 85% of them singletons. The material sequenced was PBMCs. The receptors shown here come from a woman aged 30 to 39 in good health and CMV-seronegative.

The genes are TRBV9 and TRBJ2-5, with a possible D match to TRBD1 (5 bases). Between the trimmed V and J ends, which lost 1 base and 5 bases, there was a span of 9 bases. From germline, CDR1 is SGDLS and CDR2 YYNGEE. The CDR3 is made up of 13 amino acids. Here the CDR3 DNA reads TGTGCCAGCAGCGTACAGGGCCCCGAGACCCAGTACTTC. Protein: CASSVQGPETQYF.

The rearrangement uses TRBV9 and TRBJ1-1; D uncertain. V was pared by 0 bases and J by 7 bases, with 7 bases between. Germline V gene lookup returns CDR1 SGDLS and CDR2 YYNGEE. This CDR3 is built from 12 residues. CDR3 in DNA: TGTGCCAGCAGCGTAGGAAGTAGTGAAGCTTTCTTT. Amino acid sequence: CASSVGSSEAFF.

Only a few counts were recorded for this clone. The chain couples TRBV13 to TRBJ2-3; 9 nucleotides line up with TRBD2. J was trimmed by 0 bases and V by 5 bases; bases with no gene match: 3. The CDR3 contains 15 residues. The germline gives CDR1 PRHDT, CDR2 FYEKMQ (reference sequence). CDR3 in amino acids: CASSIAGASTDTQYF. In DNA, the CDR3 is TGTGCCAGCAGCATAGCGGGAGCAAGCACAGATACGCAGTATTTT.

V usage is TRBV29-1 and J usage is TRBJ1-1; D remains unclear. Trimming pared 6 bases from V and 4 bases from J, leaving 15 bases between. This CDR3 is 13 amino acids long. Germline CDR1 reads SQVTM; CDR2 reads ANQGSEA. CDR3 residues: CSVLWRQSTEAFF. CDR3 coding DNA: TGCAGCGTGCTCTGGCGGCAGAGCACTGAAGCTTTCTTT. The variable domain in full, completed from reference TRBV29-1 and TRBJ1-1, reads SAVISQKPSRDICQRGTSLTIQCQVDSQVTMMFWYRQQPGQSLTLIATANQGSEATYESGFVIDKFPISRPNLTFSTLTVSNMSPEDSSIYLCSVLWRQSTEAFFGQGTRLTVV.

CDR3 bases: TGTGCCACCAGCAGAGGAAGGAGGACAGGGGACAATGAGCAGTTCTTC. Translation gives CATSRGRRTGDNEQFF. V and J are TRBV15 and TRBJ2-1; 9 bases are a match to TRBD1. This CDR3 has 16 amino acids. Per the germline V gene, CDR1 is LNHNV and CDR2 is YYDKDF (reference sequence). With V trimmed by 1 base and J by 5 bases, 6 bases remained unmatched.

V and J are TRBV6-1 and TRBJ1-2, with a possible D match to TRBD1 (6 bases). Germline values: CDR1 MNHNS, CDR2 SASEGT. The CDR3 extends over 16 amino acids. V was shortened by 2 bases and J by 1 base, with 14 bases between the two germline ends. For the CDR3, the DNA is TGTGCCAGCAGTGAAACGGGGGGCAGGGGTAACTATGGCTACACCTTC. Amino acid sequence: CASSETGGRGNYGYTF.

This chain links TRBV5-8 with TRBJ2-7, with D possibly being TRBD2 (5 bases). Germline V gives CDR1 SGHTS, CDR2 YDEGEE. Trimming shortened V by 2 bases and J by 5 bases, and 11 bases separated the two germline ends. The length of the CDR3 is 13 residues. CDR3 residues: CASSFGGHHEQYF. CDR3 coding DNA: TGTGCCAGCAGCTTTGGAGGCCACCACGAGCAGTACTTC.

The chain has TRBV5-6 and TRBJ2-7, with D perhaps TRBD1 (6 bases). The V gene's germline CDR1 is SGHDT and CDR2 YYEEEE. The CDR3 length is 16 residues. The V end lost 1 base, the J end lost 2 bases, and 16 bases lay between the germline ends. DNA of the CDR3: TGTGCCAGCAGCTTGAGCTTGACAGGCTACACCTACGAGCAGTACTTC. Amino acids: CASSLSLTGYTYEQYF.

The chain carries TRBV11-1 and TRBJ2-3; 9 nucleotides agree with TRBD1. After removal of 5 bases from V and 3 bases from J, the junction contained 6 bases not matched to a gene. The CDR3 spans 15 residues. From germline, CDR1 is SGHAT and CDR2 FQDESV (reference sequence). The CDR3 DNA reads TGTGCCAGCAGCCCGGGGGACAGGGAAACAGATACGCAGTATTTT. Encoded protein: CASSPGDRETDTQYF. The complete variable domain, with remaining parts taken from reference TRBV11-1 and TRBJ2-3, reads EAEVAQSPRYKITEKSQAVAFWCDPISGHATLYWYRQILGQGPELLVQFQDESVVDDSQLPKDRFSAERLKGVDSTLKIQPAELGDSAMYLCASSPGDRETDTQYFGPGTRLTVL.

This CDR3 is CASSLVAGGPGTDEQFF. DNA for the CDR3: TGCGCCAGCAGCCTGGTAGCGGGGGGCCCCGGGACCGATGAGCAGTTCTTC. This chain links TRBV5-1 with TRBJ2-1; 10 nucleotides align to TRBD2. The CDR3 contains 17 residues. CDR1 is SGHRS, CDR2 YFSETQ, per germline. J was trimmed by 8 bases and V by 4 bases; bases with no gene match: 15. Combining the CDR3 with reference TRBV5-1 and TRBJ2-1 gives the whole variable domain KAGVTQTPRYLIKTRGQQVTLSCSPISGHRSVSWYQQTPGQGLQFLFEYFSETQRNKGNFPGRFSGRQFSNSRSEMNVSTLELGDSALYLCASSLVAGGPGTDEQFFGPGTRLTVL.

V and J are TRBV7-6 and TRBJ2-7; D unclear. The CDR3 covers 15 residues. V gave up 1 base and J gave up 2 bases, with 12 bases separating them. The germline gives CDR1 SGHVS, CDR2 FNYEAQ. The CDR3 is CASSLGAGSPYEQYF. CDR3 DNA: TGTGCCAGCAGCTTAGGGGCAGGTTCCCCCTACGAGCAGTACTTC.

The rearrangement uses TRBV4-1 and TRBJ2-7, with D possibly being TRBD1 (6 bases). The CDR3 spans 13 residues. The V end lost 5 bases, the J end lost 6 bases, and 14 bases lay between the germline ends. The germline gives CDR1 MGHRA, CDR2 YSYEKL. The CDR3: CASSSLGQFEQYF. For the CDR3, the DNA is TGCGCCAGCAGCTCCCTCGGACAGTTCGAGCAGTACTTC.

The chain recombines TRBV19 with TRBJ2-7, with D possibly being TRBD1 (6 bases). This CDR3 region has 16 residues. V was trimmed by 3 bases and J by 2 bases, leaving 17 bases between them. Germline-derived CDR1 and CDR2 are LNHDA and SQIVND (reference sequence). CDR3 loop: CASSIRPGAKTYEQYF. CDR3 sequence (DNA): TGTGCCAGTAGTATCCGTCCAGGGGCGAAAACCTACGAGCAGTACTTC.

The chain links TRBV5-4 to TRBJ1-2, with 9 positions matching TRBD1. Trimming at V came to 0 bases and at J to 7 bases, leaving 1 base not matched to a gene. CDR3 size: 13 residues. Germline V CDR1 and CDR2: SGHNT, YYREEE (reference sequence). Here the CDR3 reads CASSLDRGLGYTF. For the CDR3, the DNA is TGTGCCAGCAGCTTGGACAGGGGGCTTGGCTACACCTTC.

The chain employs TRBV5-1 and TRBJ1-1, with 10 bases that match TRBD1. V lost 5 bases, J lost 5 bases, and 6 bases stayed unmatched. CDR3 length: 14 amino acids. In germline, CDR1 is SGHRS, CDR2 YFSETQ. Here the CDR3 reads CASRGGTGETEAFF. For the CDR3, the DNA is TGCGCCAGCAGAGGGGGGACAGGGGAGACTGAAGCTTTCTTT.

This rearrangement joins TRBV10-3 to TRBJ2-1; TRBD2 agrees at 13 bases. Germline V CDR1 and CDR2: ENHRY, SYGVKD. This CDR3 spans 17 amino acids. Trimming cost V 7 bases and J 5 bases; bases outside gene matches: 11. The CDR3 DNA reads as TGTGCCATCACCGCCCTCCTTACTAGCGGGGGGGACAATGAGCAGTTCTTC. Amino acid sequence: CAITALLTSGGDNEQFF.